Listed below are T cell receptor beta chains from one sample, sequenced in a study of shared clonotypes between healthy human individuals. This table comes from immunoSEQ multiplex PCR, and its TCRdb copy is limited to in-frame clones, with some not included. This table holds 650,000 to 700,000 clones, about nine tenths found once. The sequenced sample consisted of memory CD8+ T cells from PBMCs. These receptors were collected from a man aged 18-30 years in good health. Some clones in this sample may be carry-over from other donors' samples. Each CDR3 is given with its conserved first and last residue. The D gene is left open where the match is weak. Not all rows give a size; the values are once, few, many and, for expanded clones, a class.

v_call	d_call	clone_size	j_call	cdr3_nt	cdr3_aa
TRBV19	.	once	TRBJ2-7	TGTGCCACCCTCGGGGGTCCCTCCTACGAGCAGTACTTC	CATLGGPSYEQYF
TRBV6-5	.	.	TRBJ2-1	TGTGCCAGCGGCCAATCTTTTATTGAGCAGTTCTTC	CASGQSFIEQFF
TRBV4-1	TRBD1	.	TRBJ2-1	TGCGCCAGCAGCCAACCAGGGGGCTTCGATGAGCAGTTCTTC	CASSQPGGFDEQFF
TRBV28	.	.	TRBJ2-2	TGTGCCAGCAGCTCAGTCAGGCGAACCGGGGAGCTGTTTTTT	CASSSVRRTGELFF
TRBV27	.	.	TRBJ1-1	TGTGCCAGCAGTTTTGCAGGGAACACTGAAGCTTTCTTT	CASSFAGNTEAFF
TRBV11-3	TRBD1	.	TRBJ2-5	TGTGCCAGCAGCCAAAGGACAGGGGCGGAGACCCAGTACTTC	CASSQRTGAETQYF
TRBV7-2	.	.	TRBJ2-3	TGTGCCAGCAGCTTAGCGGTAGGCATTAGCACAGATACGCAGTATTTT	CASSLAVGISTDTQYF
TRBV19	TRBD1	.	TRBJ2-3	TGTGCCAGTAGGACAGGGGCAGATACGCAGTATTTT	CASRTGADTQYF
TRBV28	.	.	TRBJ1-2	TGTGCCAGCAGTTTAGGCGGGGAATTCTATGGCTACACCTTC	CASSLGGEFYGYTF
TRBV9	TRBD2	.	TRBJ2-7	TGTGCCAGCAGCCGCCGACTAGCAGAAAGGCTCGAGCAGTACTTC	CASSRRLAERLEQYF
TRBV4-1	.	.	TRBJ2-4	TGCGCCAGCAGCCTGGGTAGGGGGGGGTTGGACATTCAGTACTTC	CASSLGRGGLDIQYF
TRBV5-1	.	.	TRBJ1-4	TGCGCCAGCAGCTTGGATTGGACAGCTACTAATGAAAAACTGTTTTTT	CASSLDWTATNEKLFF
TRBV7-8	TRBD1	once	TRBJ1-5	TGTGCCAGCAGCTTAGGGACAGGGTTTCAGCCCCAGCATTTT	CASSLGTGFQPQHF
TRBV10-3	TRBD2	.	TRBJ2-1	TGTGCCATCAGTGAGTCGCGACTAGCGGGACATGAGCAGTTCTTC	CAISESRLAGHEQFF
TRBV10-3	.	.	TRBJ2-7	TGTGCCACCCTGGGTGGGGGCGAGCAGTACTTC	CATLGGGEQYF
TRBV30	.	few	TRBJ1-5	TGTGCCTGGAGCCAAGTACCAGGGGTCAATCAGCCCCAGCATTTT	CAWSQVPGVNQPQHF
TRBV28	.	.	TRBJ2-1	TGTGCCAGCAGTCCCAGGGCCCTTCGGTCCTACAATGAGCAGTTCTTC	CASSPRALRSYNEQFF
TRBV27	.	few	TRBJ1-2	TGTGCCAGCAGTTTATCGCTCAGATATGGCTACACCTTC	CASSLSLRYGYTF
TRBV7-9	TRBD2	.	TRBJ2-1	TGTGCCAGCAGCTGGGCTGTGGGGCGGGGGAACAATGAGCAGTTCTTC	CASSWAVGRGNNEQFF
TRBV27	TRBD2	once	TRBJ2-3	TGTGCCAGCAGTTTACGACTAGCGGTGATCACAGATACGCAGTATTTT	CASSLRLAVITDTQYF
TRBV28	.	.	TRBJ2-5	TGTGCCAGCAGTCAGGTGACACCGAGGGCTTTAATAGCCCAAGAGACCCAGTACTTC	CASSQVTPRALIAQETQYF
TRBV27	.	.	TRBJ1-4	TGTGCCAGCAGTTTACAACAGCCCATCTCAACTAATGAAAAACTGTTTTTT	CASSLQQPISTNEKLFF
TRBV7-9	TRBD2	.	TRBJ2-5	TGTGCCAGCAGCTCCGGGACTAGCGGACCCGTGGAGACCCAGTACTTC	CASSSGTSGPVETQYF
TRBV27	.	once	TRBJ2-7	TGTGCCAGCAGTTTAAACTCTCAGGGCTACGAGCAGTACTTC	CASSLNSQGYEQYF
TRBV2	TRBD2	.	TRBJ2-1	TGTGCCAGCAGTGAAGCGCTTGGTGGGACTAGCGGGAGTACAGATGAGCAGTTCTTC	CASSEALGGTSGSTDEQFF
TRBV19	.	once	TRBJ1-1	TGTGCCAGTAGTACCGGGGGGATCAACACTGAAGCTTTCTTT	CASSTGGINTEAFF
TRBV28	.	.	TRBJ2-1	TGTGCCAGCACCCGGGACAAAGACAATGAGCAGTTCTTC	CASTRDKDNEQFF
TRBV19	.	.	TRBJ1-2	TGTGCCAGTAGTGGGTGGGTGGGACCGACTAACTATGGCTACACCTTC	CASSGWVGPTNYGYTF
TRBV27	.	.	TRBJ2-2	TGTGCCAGCAGTTACGCCTACGTGGGGCAGAACACCGGGGAGCTGTTTTTT	CASSYAYVGQNTGELFF
TRBV27	TRBD1	.	TRBJ1-1	TGTGCCAGCAGGACAGGGGCCACTGAAGCTTTCTTT	CASRTGATEAFF
TRBV2	TRBD1	.	TRBJ1-1	TGTGCCAGCAGTGAAACAGGGGGGCACACTGAAGCTTTCTTT	CASSETGGHTEAFF
TRBV4-2	.	once	TRBJ2-3	TGTGCCAGCAGCCAAGATTCCCGACCAGCTAGCACAGATACGCAGTATTTT	CASSQDSRPASTDTQYF
TRBV27	.	.	TRBJ2-7	TGTGCCAGCAGTTTTTCCCAGCTAAGCGAGCAGTACTTC	CASSFSQLSEQYF
TRBV7-8	.	.	TRBJ1-1	TGTGCCAGCAGCTTAAGCGGGGGAGACACTGAAGCTTTCTTT	CASSLSGGDTEAFF
TRBV7-2	.	.	TRBJ2-7	TGTGCCAGCAGCTTTACTTTTGGAGGGAGAACCTACGAGCAGTACTTC	CASSFTFGGRTYEQYF
TRBV19	.	.	TRBJ2-7	TGTGCCAGTAGTCATGGACAGACTGCCTTCCCGTCGCACGAGCAGTACTTC	CASSHGQTAFPSHEQYF
TRBV2	.	.	TRBJ2-3	TGTGCCAGCATCGGCCGGGAAGGCACAGATACGCAGTATTTT	CASIGREGTDTQYF
TRBV7-8	.	.	TRBJ2-3	TGTGCCAGCAGCTTAGCTAGCGCCGATACGCAGTATTTT	CASSLASADTQYF
TRBV5-6	.	.	TRBJ1-1	TGTGCCAGCAGCCCCGGACCTACTGAAGCTTTCTTT	CASSPGPTEAFF
TRBV7-9	.	once	TRBJ2-1	TGTGCCAGCAGCCCATACAATGAGCAGTTCTTC	CASSPYNEQFF
TRBV27	.	.	TRBJ2-2	TGTGCCAGCAGTTTAAAGGGTACGAACACCGGGGAGCTGTTTTTT	CASSLKGTNTGELFF
TRBV9	TRBD2	.	TRBJ2-3	TGTGCCAGCAGCCCGACGCTAGCGGGAACCACAGATACGCAGTATTTT	CASSPTLAGTTDTQYF
TRBV4-1	TRBD2	.	TRBJ2-3	TGCGCCAGCAGCCATGCCACCGGGGCGGGAGTGGGTACGCAGTATTTT	CASSHATGAGVGTQYF
TRBV27	.	.	TRBJ2-6	TGTGCCAGCACCAATCAGGGTTATTCTGGGGCCAACGTCCTGACTTTC	CASTNQGYSGANVLTF
TRBV5-1	TRBD2	.	TRBJ2-1	TGCGCCAGCAGCTCCTATACTAGCGGGAGTGACAATGAGCAGTTCTTC	CASSSYTSGSDNEQFF